These T cell receptor beta chains were read from a single sample in a study of vaccination effects on CD4 cells after COVID-19. The antigens of these receptors remain unknown. Clones were sequenced by immunoSEQ multiplex PCR, and TCRdb holds only the in-frame ones, with some missing. The sample carries 70,000 or so clones, more than 70% recorded once. Sequences were derived from CD4+ T cells from PBMCs cultured without peptide, sampled before COVID-19 vaccination. The receptors derive from a human donor who received a COVID-19 vaccine. The CDR3 runs from the conserved cysteine through the conserved F or W. Fields, in order: D gene, clone size, J gene, V gene, CDR3 DNA, CDR3 protein. The D gene is left open where the match is weak. Size is omitted from some rows. Given values are once, few, many or a class for expanded clones.

-	-	TRBJ2-3	TRBV7-9	TGTGCCAGCAGCTCTGGGGGGGCAAGAGATACGCAGTATTTT	CASSSGGARDTQYF
TRBD1	few	TRBJ2-1	TRBV5-6	TGTGCCAGCCTCCGAGTGGGACAGGGGAACAATGAGCAGTTCTTC	CASLRVGQGNNEQFF
-	few	TRBJ2-1	TRBV3-1/TRBV3-2	TGTGCCAGCAGCCAAGACTTGGGGGTAGCGGCCTACAATGAGCAGTTCTTC	CASSQDLGVAAYNEQFF
-	-	TRBJ1-2	TRBV18	TGTGCCAGCTCACCTACGACAGATACGGACTATGGCTACACCTTC	CASSPTTDTDYGYTF
-	-	TRBJ1-1	TRBV3-1/TRBV3-2	TGTGCCAGCAGCCAAGGTGGGTGGGGGCAGGTGAACACTGAAGCTTTCTTT	CASSQGGWGQVNTEAFF
-	few	TRBJ1-6	TRBV6-6	TGTGCCACCCATTCCAGGACCACTTCACCCCTCCACTTT	CATHSRTTSPLHF
-	-	TRBJ1-2	TRBV5-5	TGTGCCAGCAGCTCCATCCCCCCCTGGACGTCTGGCTACACCTTC	CASSSIPPWTSGYTF
-	-	TRBJ2-1	TRBV7-3	TGTGCCAGCAGCTTAACGGACGTACGTGCGAATGAGCAGTTCTTC	CASSLTDVRANEQFF
-	few	TRBJ1-2	TRBV20-1	TGCAGTGCTAGTCGGCAGGATAACTATGGCTACACCTTC	CSASRQDNYGYTF
-	once	TRBJ2-4	TRBV7-2	TGTGCCAGCAGTCTATTAACAGGTGCCAAAAACATTCAGTACTTC	CASSLLTGAKNIQYF
-	-	TRBJ2-5	TRBV18	TGTGCCAGCTCACCAGACCCGGGGGAGACCCAGTACTTC	CASSPDPGETQYF
-	-	TRBJ2-5	TRBV7-9	TGTGCCAGCAGCCCCGCCGGGCTCAAGGGAGAGACCCAGTACTTC	CASSPAGLKGETQYF
TRBD1	-	TRBJ1-3	TRBV4-2	TGTGCCAGCAGCCAGACAGGGACCTCTGGAAACACCATATATTTT	CASSQTGTSGNTIYF
-	-	TRBJ2-5	TRBV10-3	TGTGCCATCAGGGACCCCGCTGGGTTGGAGACCCAGTACTTC	CAIRDPAGLETQYF
-	-	TRBJ1-4	TRBV30	TGTGCCTGGAGTGTATGGAGTACTAATGAAAAACTGTTTTTT	CAWSVWSTNEKLFF
-	few	TRBJ2-5	TRBV25-1	TGTGCCAGCAGTGATTCCAACAGGGCGTACTACTTC	CASSDSNRAYYF
TRBD2	few	TRBJ2-1	TRBV18	TGTGCCAGCTCACCCCGGGCTAGCGGGGGTGATGGTGAGCAGTTCTTC	CASSPRASGGDGEQFF
-	-	TRBJ1-5	TRBV30	TGTGCCTGGAACCGAGGTGGCAATCAGCCCCAGCATTTT	CAWNRGGNQPQHF
TRBD1	-	TRBJ1-2	TRBV15	TGTGCCACCAGCAGAGATCAGGGGGCGTTCACCGGCTACACCTTC	CATSRDQGAFTGYTF
TRBD1	-	TRBJ1-2	TRBV24-1	TGTGCCACCAGTCCAGCAGGGGGGCGAGACTATGGCTACACCTTC	CATSPAGGRDYGYTF
-	-	TRBJ2-3	TRBV3-1/TRBV3-2	TGTGCCAGCAGAGGCACAGATACGCAGTATTTT	CASRGTDTQYF
-	-	TRBJ1-2	TRBV19	TGTGCCAGTAGTATTGTTTCAGGGGCGCTTGGCTATGGCTACACCTTC	CASSIVSGALGYGYTF
TRBD2	-	TRBJ2-3	TRBV7-3	TGTGCCAGCAGCGTTAGCGGGGGGGACACAGATACGCAGTATTTT	CASSVSGGDTDTQYF
-	-	TRBJ1-5	TRBV5-1	TGCGCCAGCAGCTTGGGGGACGGCAATCAGCCCCAGCATTTT	CASSLGDGNQPQHF
TRBD1	-	TRBJ1-6	TRBV11-2	TGTGCCAGCAGCGTCGACAGGGGATCAGGGAATAATTCACCCCTCCACTTT	CASSVDRGSGNNSPLHF
-	-	TRBJ2-1	TRBV10-2	TGCGCCAGCAGAAGACAGGACAATGAGCAGTTCTTC	CASRRQDNEQFF
-	-	TRBJ1-5	TRBV7-3	TGTGCCAGCAGCCCAAATAGCAATCAGCCCCAGCATTTT	CASSPNSNQPQHF
-	-	TRBJ1-1	TRBV10-3	TGTGCCATCAGTGAGTCGGGCGGGAACACTGAAGCTTTCTTT	CAISESGGNTEAFF
-	-	TRBJ2-5	TRBV18	TGTGCCAGCTCACCACCCGGGGCAGAGACCCAGTACTTC	CASSPPGAETQYF
-	-	TRBJ2-3	TRBV5-1	TGCGCCAGCAGTTCCGGGAAAACAGATACGCAGTATTTT	CASSSGKTDTQYF
-	-	TRBJ2-3	TRBV5-1	TGCGCCAGCAGCTCGGGCGGGACAGATACGCAGTATTTT	CASSSGGTDTQYF
-	-	TRBJ2-5	TRBV29-1	TGCAGCGTGGCACAGGGGGGGGAGACCCAGTACTTC	CSVAQGGETQYF
TRBD1	few	TRBJ2-3	TRBV2	TGTGCCAGCAGTGAAGGGACAGGGGACACAGATACGCAGTATTTT	CASSEGTGDTDTQYF
TRBD2	-	TRBJ2-1	TRBV11-2	TGTGCCAGCAGCTCGGGCGCGGGGACTAGCGGGAGCTCCTACAATGAGCAGTTCTTC	CASSSGAGTSGSSYNEQFF
TRBD1	-	TRBJ1-1	TRBV28	TGTGCCAGCACCACAGGGGGCGCCGGAGCTTTCTTT	CASTTGGAGAFF
-	few	TRBJ1-1	TRBV10-1	TGCGCCAGCAGTGGCCTTATTCCGGACACTGAAGCTTTCTTT	CASSGLIPDTEAFF
TRBD1	-	TRBJ2-1	TRBV6-5	TGTGCCAGCGAGGACAGGCCCAGGTTACAACGTGAGCAGTTCTTC	CASEDRPRLQREQFF
-	-	TRBJ1-6	TRBV11-3	TGTGCCAGCAGGCGGGGGCCGGATTCACCCCTCCACTTT	CASRRGPDSPLHF
-	-	TRBJ1-5	TRBV6-5	TGTGCCAGCACCACGGGGCAGGGCAATCAGCCCCAGCATTTT	CASTTGQGNQPQHF
-	-	TRBJ1-4	TRBV28	TGTGCCAGCAGCCCCCCCGGGGGGTTATCTGAAAAACTGTTTTTT	CASSPPGGLSEKLFF
-	-	TRBJ1-1	TRBV29-1	TGCAGCGTTGACGTAGGGGGCACTGAAGCTTTCTTT	CSVDVGGTEAFF
-	-	TRBJ2-3	TRBV12-3/TRBV12-4	TGTGCCAGCAAATCCACAGATACGCAGTATTTT	CASKSTDTQYF
TRBD1	few	TRBJ1-4	TRBV4-1	TGCGCCAGCAGCCTGAATCCGACAGGGGAAGGGGAAAAACTGTTTTTT	CASSLNPTGEGEKLFF
-	once	TRBJ2-3	TRBV5-1	TGCGCCAGCAGCGTCCTCTACAAGTCAGATACGCAGTATTTT	CASSVLYKSDTQYF
-	-	TRBJ2-5	TRBV4-2	TGTGCCAGCAGCCAAGGGGGGGAAGGCCACTATCGGGACTTC	CASSQGGEGHYRDF
-	-	TRBJ1-1	TRBV5-1	TGCGCCAGCAGCTTCTCGGGGGACGGGAACACTGAAGCTTTCTTT	CASSFSGDGNTEAFF
TRBD1	-	TRBJ2-1	TRBV6-5	TGTGCCAGCAGTTCCCGACAGGGGTCCTACAATGAGCAGTTCTTC	CASSSRQGSYNEQFF